Included here is one TCR beta chain sequence, with context. CDR1 is GTSNPN and CDR2 is SVGIG in the germline V gene (reference sequence). The CDR3 extends over 14 amino acids. Trimming took 3 bases from V and 4 from J; bases not matched to a gene: 6. The repertoire was sequenced with immunoSEQ multiplex PCR; TCRdb's copy has only in-frame clones and lacks some. The sample shows 110,000 to 150,000 clones, 80% to 85% of them seen only once. This sample stems from a study of blood T cell repertoires in COVID-19. This clonotype was sampled from a woman of 80 years or more with acute or convalescent COVID-19. The specimen was peripheral blood. The chain links TRBV30 to TRBJ2-1; TRBD2 matches at 7 bases. The CDR3 region has the DNA TGTGCCTGGAGGTTGTCTAGCGGATACAATGAGCAGTTCTTC. Encoded protein: CAWRLSSGYNEQFF.